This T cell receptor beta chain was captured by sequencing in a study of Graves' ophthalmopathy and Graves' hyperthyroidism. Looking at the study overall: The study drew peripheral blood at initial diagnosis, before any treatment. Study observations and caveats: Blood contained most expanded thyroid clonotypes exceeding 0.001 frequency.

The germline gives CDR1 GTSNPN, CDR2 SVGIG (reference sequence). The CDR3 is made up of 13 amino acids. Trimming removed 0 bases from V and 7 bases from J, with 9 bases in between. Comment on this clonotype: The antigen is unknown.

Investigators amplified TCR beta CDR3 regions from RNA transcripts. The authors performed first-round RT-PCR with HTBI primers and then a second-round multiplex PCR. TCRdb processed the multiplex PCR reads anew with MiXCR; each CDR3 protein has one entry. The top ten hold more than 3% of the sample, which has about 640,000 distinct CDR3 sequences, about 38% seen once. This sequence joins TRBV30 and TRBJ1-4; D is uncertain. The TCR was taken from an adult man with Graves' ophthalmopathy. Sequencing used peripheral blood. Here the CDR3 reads CAWSVQRFEKLFF. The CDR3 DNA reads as TGTGCCTGGAGTGTTCAAAGATTTGAAAAACTGTTTTTT.